The source of this TCR beta chain is a study of T cells in Graves' hyperthyroidism and ophthalmopathy. TCR beta CDR3 regions were amplified from RNA. HTBI primers drove first-round RT-PCR of the TCR CDR3. TCRdb itself ran the multiplex PCR reads through MiXCR, one entry per CDR3 protein. The table lists approximately 870,000 distinct CDR3 sequences, roughly 37% of them singletons. Clinical symptoms, serum thyroxine and TRAb, thyroid ultrasound and orbital computed tomography together formed the diagnostic basis. Sequencing was done on a sample of blood. The sequence was collected from a man aged 18-30 years with Graves' hyperthyroidism.

DNA for the CDR3: TGTGCCAGCAGCCTCCAAATGAATCAGCCCCAGCATTTT. Residues: CASSLQMNQPQHF. The chain couples TRBV7-9 to TRBJ1-5; unclear D gene. The length of the CDR3 is 13 residues. The germline CDR1 and CDR2 sequences are SEHNR and FQNEAQ (reference sequence). V lost 5 bases and J lost 4, with 9 bases in between.